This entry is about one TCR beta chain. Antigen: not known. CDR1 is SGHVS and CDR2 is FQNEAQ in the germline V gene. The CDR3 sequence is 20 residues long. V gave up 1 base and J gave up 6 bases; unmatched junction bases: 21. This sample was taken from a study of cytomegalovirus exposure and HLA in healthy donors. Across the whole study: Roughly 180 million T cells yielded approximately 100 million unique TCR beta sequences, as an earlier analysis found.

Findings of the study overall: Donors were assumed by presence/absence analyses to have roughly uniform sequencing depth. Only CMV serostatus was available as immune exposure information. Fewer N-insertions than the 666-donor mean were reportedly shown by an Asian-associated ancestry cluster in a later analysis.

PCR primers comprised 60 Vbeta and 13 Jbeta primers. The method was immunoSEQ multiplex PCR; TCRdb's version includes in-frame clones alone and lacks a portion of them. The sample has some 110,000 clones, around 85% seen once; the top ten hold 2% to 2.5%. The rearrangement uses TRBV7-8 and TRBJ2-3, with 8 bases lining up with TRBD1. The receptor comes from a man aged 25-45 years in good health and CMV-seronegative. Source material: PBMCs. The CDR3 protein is CASSLEHAGQASTLQDTQYF. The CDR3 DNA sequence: TGTGCCAGCAGCTTAGAGCACGCGGGACAGGCTTCCACTTTGCAGGATACGCAGTATTTT.